Here is one TCR beta chain with its context. The antigen remains undetermined. The entry originates in a study of cytomegalovirus exposure and HLA in healthy donors. On the study more broadly: A prior study identified 90 million to 120 million unique TCR beta sequences from about 180 million T cells.

Whole-study results and caveats: It was confirmed in vitro that a few of the CMV-associated chains were specific for CMV antigens. It is likely that the observed cluster of highly shared sequence variants was a sequencing artifact.

PCR involved 60 Vbeta and 13 Jbeta primers. In the authors' workflow: Among the unique TCR beta chains that a later analysis counted, about 86 million in all, about 10 million were shared. The method was immunoSEQ multiplex PCR; TCRdb's version includes in-frame clones alone and lacks a portion of them. V and J calls and clone size come straight from that table; D and trimming were deduced from the DNA. The sample lists around 150,000 clones; 77% were seen once. The V and J ends lost 0 bases and 7 bases respectively, with 13 bases between them. Per the germline V gene, CDR1 is SGHRS and CDR2 is YFSETQ. There are 15 residues in the CDR3.

This clonotype was obtained from a man aged 25-45 years in good health and CMV-seronegative. V is TRBV5-1 and J is TRBJ2-2, with D perhaps matching TRBD1 (6 bases). The sequencing input was PBMCs. CDR3 coding DNA: TGCGCCAGCAGCTTGGCCAGGGGCGCGATCGGGGAGCTGTTTTTT. Protein product: CASSLARGAIGELFF.